This T cell receptor beta chain was recovered during a study of T cells in Graves' hyperthyroidism and ophthalmopathy (dated by TCRdb to about 2019). Study-wide context: Peripheral blood was collected at initial diagnosis, before any treatment. A discovery cohort of approximately 100 patients, fewer than 50 with Graves' ophthalmopathy and under 60 with stable Graves' hyperthyroidism, was used to find distinguishing TCR V-J signatures. Whether ophthalmopathy could be predicted prospectively was tested in an independent validation cohort made up of about 20 hyperthyroidism patients plus 17 patients who later progressed to ophthalmopathy. For training and testing, the approximately 97 patients in the discovery cohort were randomly divided in a 7:3 ratio. In addition, the study compared T-cell repertoires in thyroid tissue and in blood from about six Graves' hyperthyroidism patients. Following sampling, methimazole starting at 30 mg daily was given to hyperthyroidism patients, and high-dose intravenous methylprednisolone was given to ophthalmopathy patients. According to the paper, TCR Vbeta CDR3 sequencing was carried out on 120 to 150 peripheral blood samples, which came from approximately 43 ophthalmopathy, about 75 hyperthyroidism and approximately 17 progressor patients.

Stable Graves' hyperthyroidism was defined as the absence of progression to ophthalmopathy over 18 months of follow-up. Hyperthyroidism patients were newly diagnosed, had a disease duration of under 2 months, and were aged 18 to 65 years. Exclusion was applied to patients with uncontrolled infections, other autoimmune diseases, pregnancy or lactation. Clinical symptoms, serum thyroxine and TRAb, thyroid ultrasound, and orbital computed tomography formed the basis for the diagnoses. PBMCs were isolated from 10 ml of fresh peripheral blood by Ficoll-Paque density gradient centrifugation. Total RNA was extracted with Trizol reagent, and quality was checked on an Agilent 2100 Bioanalyzer. Study-wide conclusions, independent of this receptor: Most expanded thyroid clonotypes (frequency above 0.001) were also detected in blood, suggesting blood repertoires may reflect thyroid immune responses. Sample size was not statistically predetermined, and investigators were not blinded to group allocation. In cross-validation, a model built on a 13 V-J signature told ophthalmopathy apart from stable hyperthyroidism with over 85% sensitivity and 81% to 82% specificity, and in testing the same model reached 80%/75%. In validation, the model predicted progression to ophthalmopathy a median of about 6 months before onset, with over 55% sensitivity and roughly 72% specificity.

Amplification of TCR beta CDR3 regions was carried out from RNA transcripts. The first round of RT-PCR for the TCR CDR3 was performed with the HTBI primer set and the Qiagen OneStep RT-PCR kit. Libraries were constructed in a second round of multiplex PCR, after which size selection and purification were carried out. Libraries were sequenced paired-end with 100 bp reads on an Illumina HiSeq2000. Per the source publication's procedure: SOAPnuke was used to process the raw data, with reads discarded if the reads contained adapters or uncalled bases, had a mean Phred below 15, or lacked an exact constant-primer or identifier match. High-quality paired reads were merged with COPE v1.2.5, and unique nucleotide sequences were defined as clonotypes. Clonotypes were aligned to IMGT TRBV, TRBD and TRBJ reference segments using MiTCR v1.1. Only V-J combinations with frequency above 0.0001, covering about 99% of repertoires, were analysed. A TCS score was defined as the ratio of F50 (clonal expansion) to E x V (chaos), with BLOSUM62-based TCRdist applied between CDR3 peptides within each V-J. Welch's t-statistics and random forest reduced fewer than 550 V-J features to some 14, which were used in a naive Bayes classifier (R e1071). TCRdb trimmed public reads at Q25 via fastp, called clones via MiXCR and kept in-frame beta chains. Each entry merges the rows of one CDR3 protein and shows their most common DNA and genes. The V and J calls come from TCRdb's annotation, not from the publication. The table for this sample lists more than 300,000 distinct CDR3 sequences; approximately 13% of them were counted only once. The leading ten clones occupy 9.2% of the sample.

At least ten counts were recorded for this clonotype. This clone's antigen is unknown. There are no base qualities to consult, and no much larger clone falls within one base. Sequences MNHNS (CDR1) and SASEGT (CDR2) are obtained from the germline V gene. V trim: 7 bases; J trim: 5 bases; unmatched bases: 8. The CDR3 numbers 14 residues from cysteine through phenylalanine. Only CDR3 DNA is held: 42 bases, read in frame from base 1. The sequencing input was blood. The TCR comes from a woman between 18 and 29 years old with Graves' hyperthyroidism. The V gene is TRBV6-1 and the J gene is TRBJ2-5; TRBD1 agrees with 9 junctional bases. The sequenced DNA is TGTGCCAGCAACCGGGACAGGGATATCGAGACCCAGTACTTC. Translated, it reads CASNRDRDIETQYF.